This TCR beta chain was obtained from a study of blood T cell repertoires in COVID-19 (dated by TCRdb to the early 2020s). For the wider study: The collaborator samples originated in the United States, Italy and Spain and spanned the acute and convalescent phases of COVID-19. Where available, HLA class I and class II types were taken from metadata supplied by the sample provider and were not determined by assay-based typing. Samples were obtained from the ongoing ImmuneRACE study (first 160 participants) and from over 1,000 subjects provided by 6 global collaborators. A freely available public database, intended as a resource for researchers studying the immune response to SARS-CoV-2, is where the repertoires were released. The material from the prospective study consisted of cDNA or gDNA derived from T cells, B-cell-depleted T cells, or PBMCs. The sample metadata nearly always contained a de-identified subject ID, COVID-19 status, age in years and sex. Deeply sampled blood TCRbeta repertoires from subjects exposed to, actively infected with, or recovered from COVID-19 were included in the dataset.

On this clone: This receptor's antigen is unknown. Within one base of it there is no much larger clone, and no base qualities were kept.

Participants in the prospective study were aged about 18 to 95 years, lived in under 30 United States geographic areas, and enrolled through a virtual design. To assign participants to cohorts, the prospective study relied on clinical history that participants themselves reported in a screening survey and a study questionnaire. For ImmuneRACE Cohort 3, a participant was defined as recovered based on two consecutive negative NP/OP PCR tests, clearance by a healthcare professional, or resolution of symptoms. In the prospective study, mobile phlebotomists collected whole blood, serum and a nasopharyngeal or oropharyngeal swab from each participant. Over a roughly 2-month period, participants in the prospective study had the option of providing additional blood draws and questionnaires. Before DNA extraction, blood samples from the prospective study were shipped at room temperature or frozen. TCRbeta CDR3 regions were amplified from genomic DNA using the immunoSEQ Assay, a bias-controlled multiplex PCR. The study's processing was this. The number of nucleated cells in each sample was estimated from the amplification of reference gene primers within the assay. To quantify the absolute abundance of each unique TCRbeta CDR3 rearrangement, sequence reads were collapsed and filtered. For each sample, productive Simpson clonality was calculated as the square root of Simpson's diversity index over productive rearrangements. TCRdb's version of the immuneACCESS table is confined to in-frame rearrangements and falls short of the full clone set. An unresolved V gene accounts for under half of the shortfall where checked; the remainder is of unknown origin. That table furnishes V, J and clone size, whereas the DNA furnished D and trimming. Across this sample there are some 400,000 clones, with over 75% seen only once. The ten largest clones capture 0.9% to 1.2% of the sample.

The paper as a whole reports these results and caveats: The amount of clinical and demographic metadata varied by source and participant and was provided uncurated.

Germline trimming: 4 bases from V, 4 bases from J; junction bases outside gene matches: 12. For CDR1 and CDR2, the germline V gene lists MDHEN and SYDVKM. The CDR3 sequence holds 18 residues, the cysteine and phenylalanine included. The CDR3 DNA has 54 bases and is translated from base 1. This receptor was identified in a man aged 25-45 years who had recovered from COVID-19. What was sequenced was PBMCs or T cells enriched from blood (not recorded which). The rearranged segments are TRBV28 and TRBJ2-3, with TRBD1 identical over 12 junction bases. The CDR3 corresponds to CASSSLGRDRGQADTQYF. The DNA sequence follows: TGTGCCAGCAGTTCTCTCGGGCGGGACAGGGGGCAGGCAGATACGCAGTATTTT.